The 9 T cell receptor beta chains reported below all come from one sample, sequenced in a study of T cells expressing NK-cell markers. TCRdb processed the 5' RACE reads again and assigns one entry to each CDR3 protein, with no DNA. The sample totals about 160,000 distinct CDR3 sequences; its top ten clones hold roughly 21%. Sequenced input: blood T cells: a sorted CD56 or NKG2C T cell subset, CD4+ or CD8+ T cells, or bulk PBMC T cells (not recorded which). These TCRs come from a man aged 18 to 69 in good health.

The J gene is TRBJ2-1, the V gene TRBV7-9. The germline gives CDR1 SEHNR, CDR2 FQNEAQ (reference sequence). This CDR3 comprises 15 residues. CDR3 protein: CASSFPLGVYNEQFF.

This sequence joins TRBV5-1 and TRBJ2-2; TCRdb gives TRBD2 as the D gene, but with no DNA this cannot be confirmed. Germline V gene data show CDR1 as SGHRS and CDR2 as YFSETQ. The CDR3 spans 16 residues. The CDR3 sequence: CASHERGASNTGELFF. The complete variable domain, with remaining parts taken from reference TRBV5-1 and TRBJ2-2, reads KAGVTQTPRYLIKTRGQQVTLSCSPISGHRSVSWYQQTPGQGLQFLFEYFSETQRNKGNFPGRFSGRQFSNSRSEMNVSTLELGDSALYLCASHERGASNTGELFFGEGSRLTVL.

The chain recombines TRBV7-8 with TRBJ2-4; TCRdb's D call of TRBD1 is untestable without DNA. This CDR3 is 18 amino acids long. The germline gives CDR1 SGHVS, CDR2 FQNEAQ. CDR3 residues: CASSLVQGPFLAKNIQYF.

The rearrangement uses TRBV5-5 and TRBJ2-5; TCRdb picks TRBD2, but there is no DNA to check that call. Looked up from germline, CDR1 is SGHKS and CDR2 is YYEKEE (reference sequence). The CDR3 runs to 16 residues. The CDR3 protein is CASSLTSGGDQETQYF.

The CDR3: CATSDGTGGFEKLFF. This sequence joins TRBV24-1 and TRBJ1-4; lacking DNA, the TRBD1 call made by TCRdb goes unchecked. The CDR3 runs 15 residues. Germline values: CDR1 KGHDR, CDR2 SFDVKD.

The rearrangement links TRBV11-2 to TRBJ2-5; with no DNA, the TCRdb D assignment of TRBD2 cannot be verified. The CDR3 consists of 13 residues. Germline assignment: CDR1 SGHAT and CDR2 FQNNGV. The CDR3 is CASSLGALGTQYF.

The CDR3 here is CASRPKKKQETQYF. The rearrangement joins TRBV5-4 to TRBJ2-5. The CDR3 length is 14 residues. The germline gives CDR1 SGHNT, CDR2 YYREEE (reference sequence).

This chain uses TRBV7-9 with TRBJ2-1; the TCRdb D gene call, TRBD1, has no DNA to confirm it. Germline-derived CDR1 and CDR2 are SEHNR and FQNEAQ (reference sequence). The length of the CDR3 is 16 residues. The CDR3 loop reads CASSLGDGGPGEAQFF.

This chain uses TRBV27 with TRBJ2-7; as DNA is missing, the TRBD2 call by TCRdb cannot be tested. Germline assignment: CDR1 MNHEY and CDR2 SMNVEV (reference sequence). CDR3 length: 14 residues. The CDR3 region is CASSFGTTPLEQYF.